The next 8 T cell receptor beta chains were all read from a single sample in a study of shared clonotypes between healthy human individuals. Measured with immunoSEQ multiplex PCR; TCRdb has only the in-frame clones, and not every one. Among some 2.1 million clones listed, 85% to 95% were seen once. Sequenced: naive CD4+ T cells sorted from blood. Sample subset: CD45RA+ positively selected. These receptors were taken from a man aged 18 to 30 in good health.

The chain links TRBV2 to TRBJ1-1, with 8 nucleotides matching TRBD1. Germline V lookup: CDR1 SNHLY, CDR2 FYNNEI. The CDR3 is 13 residues long. V was clipped by 10 bases and J by 1 base; unmatched bases: 5. CDR3 sequence (DNA): TGTGCCACACCCAGGGGGCCGAACACTGAAGCTTTCTTT. Translation: CATPRGPNTEAFF.

The genes are TRBV7-2 and TRBJ2-3; D is uncertain. The CDR3 totals 14 residues. V lost 1 base and J 4 bases, leaving 9 bases between the germline ends. Germline loops: CDR1 SGHTA, CDR2 FQGNSA. This CDR3 reads CASSLGGAPDTQYF. For the CDR3, the DNA is TGTGCCAGCAGCTTAGGTGGCGCCCCAGATACGCAGTATTTT.

Written as DNA, the CDR3 is TGTGCCAGCAGGGTAGGTTCTTCCTCCTACGAGCAGTACTTC. Amino acids: CASRVGSSSYEQYF. The rearrangement joins TRBV6-5 to TRBJ2-7, with D uncertain. CDR3 length equals 14 residues. The V and J ends lost 6 bases and 0 bases respectively, with 12 bases between them. Germline loops: CDR1 MNHEY, CDR2 SVGAGI.

The gene calls are TRBV15 and TRBJ1-2; D is perhaps TRBD1 (5 bases). The CDR3 consists of 14 residues. Trimming took 0 bases from V and 2 from J, leaving 7 bases between them. Germline V gives CDR1 LNHNV, CDR2 YYDKDF (reference sequence). The CDR3 here is CATSREGVNYGYTF. The CDR3 DNA reads as TGTGCCACCAGCAGAGAAGGGGTAAACTATGGCTACACCTTC. The full variable domain, completed using reference TRBV15 and TRBJ1-2, is DAMVIQNPRYQVTQFGKPVTLSCSQTLNHNVMYWYQQKSSQAPKLLFHYYDKDFNNEADTPDNFQSRRPNTSFCFLDIRSPGLGDTAMYLCATSREGVNYGYTFGSGTRLTVV.

In nucleotides, the CDR3 is TGTGCCAGTAGTACCGGAAGCAAAGAGACCCAGTACTTC. It translates to CASSTGSKETQYF. The chain recombines TRBV19 with TRBJ2-5; D remains ambiguous. The V end was cut by 4 bases, the J end by 3 bases, with 9 bases between. The CDR3 runs 13 residues. CDR1 and CDR2 (germline): LNHDA, SQIVND (reference sequence).

The chain joins TRBV7-2 to TRBJ1-2; D not resolved. In germline, CDR1 is SGHTA, CDR2 FQGNSA. The V gene lost 1 base and the J gene lost 2 bases, with 11 bases spanning the gap. CDR3 size: 15 residues. CDR3 region: CASSLVPAGNYGYTF. The CDR3, as DNA: TGTGCCAGCAGCTTAGTACCTGCCGGAAACTATGGCTACACCTTC.

J is TRBJ1-1 and V is TRBV6-6, with D unresolved. The V gene's germline CDR1 is MNHNY and CDR2 SVGAGI (reference sequence). This CDR3 spans 13 amino acids. V dropped 5 bases and J dropped 1 base, with 8 bases sitting between them. CDR3 DNA sequence: TGTGCCAGCAGTCGACTAAAGAACACTGAAGCTTTCTTT. Amino acid sequence: CASSRLKNTEAFF.

The chain carries TRBV4-1 and TRBJ2-1, with TRBD1 matching 9 bases. The CDR3 has 16 amino acids. Germline V gene data show CDR1 as MGHRA and CDR2 as YSYEKL. J lost 9 bases, V lost 1 base, and 10 bases had no gene match. This CDR3 reads CASSQVRGQGFSEQFF. The CDR3 DNA reads as TGCGCCAGCAGCCAAGTCAGGGGACAGGGCTTTAGTGAGCAGTTCTTC.